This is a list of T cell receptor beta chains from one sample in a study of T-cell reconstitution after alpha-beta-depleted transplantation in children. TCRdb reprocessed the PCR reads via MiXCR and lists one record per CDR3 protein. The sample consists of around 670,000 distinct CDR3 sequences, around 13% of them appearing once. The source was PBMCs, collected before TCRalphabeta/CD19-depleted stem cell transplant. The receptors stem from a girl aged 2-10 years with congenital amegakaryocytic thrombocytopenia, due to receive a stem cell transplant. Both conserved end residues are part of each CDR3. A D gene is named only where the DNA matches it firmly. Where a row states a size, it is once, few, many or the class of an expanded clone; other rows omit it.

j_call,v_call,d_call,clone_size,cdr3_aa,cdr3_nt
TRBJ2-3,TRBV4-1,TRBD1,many,CASSQGQGRDTQYF,TGCGCCAGCAGCCAAGGACAGGGGCGAGATACGCAGTATTTT
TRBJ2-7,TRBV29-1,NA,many,CSVESGNEQYF,TGCAGCGTTGAATCCGGGAACGAGCAGTACTTC
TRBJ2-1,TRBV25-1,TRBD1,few,CASSLDREPANEQFF,TGTGCCAGCAGCCTGGACAGGGAGCCCGCCAATGAGCAGTTCTTC
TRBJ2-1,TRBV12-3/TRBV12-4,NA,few,CASSELVTEQFF,TGTGCCAGCAGTGAGTTAGTTACTGAGCAGTTCTTC
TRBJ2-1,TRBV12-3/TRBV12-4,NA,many,CASSFGQPTVGNEQFF,TGTGCCAGCAGTTTTGGACAGCCTACGGTTGGGAATGAGCAGTTCTTC
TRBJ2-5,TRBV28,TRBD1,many,CASRLEQGARDETQYF,TGTGCCAGCAGACTAGAACAGGGGGCTAGAGACGAGACCCAGTACTTC
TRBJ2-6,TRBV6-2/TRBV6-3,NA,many,CASSYSFITGALSGANVLTF,TGTGCCAGCAGTTACTCGTTTATAACAGGCGCCCTCTCTGGGGCCAACGTCCTGACTTTC
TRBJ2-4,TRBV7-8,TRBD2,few,CASSFSAGDGPNIQYF,TGTGCCAGCAGCTTTTCAGCGGGAGATGGGCCGAACATTCAGTACTTC
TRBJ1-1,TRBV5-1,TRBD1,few,CASSLGQTGGSTEAFF,TGCGCCAGCAGCTTGGGCCAAACAGGGGGGAGCACTGAAGCTTTCTTT
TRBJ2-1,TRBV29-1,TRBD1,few,CSVDKDRAGNEQFF,TGCAGCGTTGATAAGGACAGGGCAGGGAATGAGCAGTTCTTC
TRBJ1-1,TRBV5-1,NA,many,CASSTRGRGHTEAFF,TGCGCCAGCAGCACCCGCGGACGAGGGCACACTGAAGCTTTCTTT
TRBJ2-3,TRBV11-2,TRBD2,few,CASSLGVAGSTDTQYF,TGTGCCAGCAGCTTAGGTGTAGCGGGAAGCACAGATACGCAGTATTTT
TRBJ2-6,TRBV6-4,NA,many,CASSDNSGANVLTF,TGTGCCAGCAGTGACAACTCTGGGGCCAACGTCCTGACTTTC
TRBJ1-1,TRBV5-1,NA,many,CASSWGGEQNTEAFF,TGCGCCAGCAGCTGGGGTGGGGAACAGAACACTGAAGCTTTCTTT
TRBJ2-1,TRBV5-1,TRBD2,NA,CASSSFERGEQFF,TGCGCCAGCAGCTCCTTCGAGCGGGGTGAGCAGTTCTTC
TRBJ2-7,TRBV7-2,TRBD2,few,CASSLVATSAKGEQYF,TGTGCCAGCAGCTTAGTCGCGACTAGCGCCAAGGGGGAGCAGTACTTC
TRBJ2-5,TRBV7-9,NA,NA,CASTGGMRPETQYF,TGTGCCAGCACCGGCGGGATGCGGCCAGAGACCCAGTACTTC
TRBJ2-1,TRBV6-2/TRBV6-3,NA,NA,CASSYTKIAGEQFF,TGTGCCAGCAGTTACACTAAGATTGCCGGGGAGCAGTTCTTC
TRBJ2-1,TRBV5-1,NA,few,CASSLEPVYNEQFF,TGCGCCAGCAGCTTGGAGCCGGTATACAATGAGCAGTTCTTC
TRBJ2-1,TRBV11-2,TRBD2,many,CASSSSVGLAVYNEQFF,TGTGCCAGCAGCTCGTCGGTCGGCCTAGCGGTCTACAATGAGCAGTTCTTC
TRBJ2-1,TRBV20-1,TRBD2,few,CSAAGGRSSYNEQFF,TGCAGTGCCGCGGGGGGGCGGAGCTCCTACAATGAGCAGTTCTTC
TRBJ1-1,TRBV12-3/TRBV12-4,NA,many,CASSPTGRTTEAFF,TGTGCCAGCAGTCCTACAGGGAGAACCACTGAAGCTTTCTTT
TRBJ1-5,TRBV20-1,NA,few,CSATEVGNQPQHF,TGCAGTGCTACTGAGGTTGGCAATCAGCCCCAGCATTTT
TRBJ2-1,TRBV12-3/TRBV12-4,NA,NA,CASSATSPSYNEQFF,TGTGCCAGCAGTGCAACTAGTCCCTCCTACAATGAGCAGTTCTTC
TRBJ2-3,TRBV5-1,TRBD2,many,CASSYGTGPRLAGMRRQYF,TGCGCCAGCAGCTATGGGACAGGGCCTCGACTAGCGGGAATGCGTAGACAGTATTTT
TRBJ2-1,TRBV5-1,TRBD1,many,CASRVSGTGGFEQFF,TGCGCCAGCAGAGTTTCCGGGACAGGGGGCTTTGAGCAGTTCTTC
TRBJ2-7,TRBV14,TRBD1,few,CASSQGTGPYGEQYF,TGTGCCAGCAGCCAAGGGACAGGTCCTTATGGCGAGCAGTACTTC
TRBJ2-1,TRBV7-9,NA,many,CASSSLVYEQFF,TGTGCCAGCAGCTCACTAGTCTATGAGCAGTTCTTC
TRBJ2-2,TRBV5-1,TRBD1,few,CASSGRDRATGELFF,TGCGCCAGCAGCGGCCGGGACAGGGCCACCGGGGAGCTGTTTTTT
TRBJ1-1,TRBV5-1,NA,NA,CASSVAGTEAFF,TGCGCCAGCAGCGTCGCCGGGACTGAAGCTTTCTTT
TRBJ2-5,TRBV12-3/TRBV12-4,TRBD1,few,CASSPDRASRRGGTQYF,TGTGCCAGCAGTCCAGACAGGGCGTCCAGGCGCGGTGGTACCCAGTACTTC
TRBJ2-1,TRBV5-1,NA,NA,CASSGGISYNEQLF,TGCGCCAGCAGCGGCGGGATTTCCTACAATGAGCAGCTCTTC
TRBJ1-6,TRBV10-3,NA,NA,CAITATAENSPLHF,TGTGCCATCACCGCGACAGCGGAGAATTCACCCCTCCACTTT
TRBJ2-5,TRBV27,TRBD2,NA,CASRAGTMTLETQYF,TGTGCCAGCAGAGCCGGGACTATGACGCTGGAGACCCAGTACTTC
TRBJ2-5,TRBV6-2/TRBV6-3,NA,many,CASSSVHGLETQYF,TGTGCCAGCAGTTCCGTACACGGGCTGGAGACCCAGTACTTC
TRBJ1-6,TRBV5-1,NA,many,CASSLDLQSSYNSPLHF,TGCGCCAGCAGCTTGGACCTCCAGAGCTCCTATAATTCACCCCTCCACTTT
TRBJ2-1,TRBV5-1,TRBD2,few,CASRTSGNNNEQFF,TGCGCCAGCAGAACTAGCGGGAACAACAATGAGCAGTTCTTC
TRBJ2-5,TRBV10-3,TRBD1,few,CAISDSLDRGGETQYF,TGTGCCATCAGTGATTCCTTAGACAGGGGTGGGGAGACCCAGTACTTC
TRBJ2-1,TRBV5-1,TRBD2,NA,CASRAGTSGVNEQFF,TGCGCCAGCAGGGCCGGGACTAGCGGGGTGAATGAGCAGTTCTTC
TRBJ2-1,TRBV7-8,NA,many,CASSPTDNEQFF,TGTGCCAGCAGCCCGACTGACAATGAGCAGTTCTTC
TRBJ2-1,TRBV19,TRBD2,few,CASSVPRGGSAYNEQFF,TGTGCCAGTAGCGTCCCCCGGGGCGGGAGCGCCTACAATGAGCAGTTCTTC
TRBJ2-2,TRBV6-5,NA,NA,CASSYFTGPGTGELFF,TGTGCCAGCAGTTACTTCACAGGGCCGGGCACCGGGGAGCTGTTTTTT
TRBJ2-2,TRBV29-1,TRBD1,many,CSVYGTGAGELFF,TGCAGCGTTTACGGGACAGGCGCCGGGGAGCTGTTTTTT
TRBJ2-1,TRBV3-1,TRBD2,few,CASSQDPSGRATVTEQFF,TGTGCCAGCAGCCAAGATCCCAGCGGGAGGGCGACTGTTACTGAGCAGTTCTTC
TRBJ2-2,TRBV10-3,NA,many,CAISPTHPNTGELFF,TGTGCCATCAGTCCGACACACCCGAACACCGGGGAGCTGTTTTTT
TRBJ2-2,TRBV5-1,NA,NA,CASRSSRGEAATGELFF,TGCGCCAGCAGGTCATCAAGAGGGGAGGCGGCCACCGGGGAGCTGTTTTTT
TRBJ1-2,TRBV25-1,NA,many,CASSGRYLNYGYTF,TGTGCCAGCAGTGGGCGATACCTTAACTATGGCTACACCTTC
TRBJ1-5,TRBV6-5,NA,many,CASSYSVGQPQHF,TGTGCCAGCAGTTACTCCGTCGGTCAGCCCCAGCATTTT
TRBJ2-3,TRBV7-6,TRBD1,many,CASSSRQGPTDTQYF,TGTGCCAGCAGCTCCCGACAGGGGCCCACAGATACGCAGTATTTT
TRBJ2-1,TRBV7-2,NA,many,CASSLRASPTPNEQFF,TGTGCCAGCAGCTTAAGGGCCTCCCCCACCCCGAATGAGCAGTTCTTC
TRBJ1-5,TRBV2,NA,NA,CASNMGNQPQHF,TGTGCCAGCAATATGGGCAATCAGCCCCAGCATTTT
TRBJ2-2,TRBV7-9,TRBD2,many,CASSSSGTGELFF,TGTGCCAGCAGCTCTAGCGGCACCGGGGAGCTGTTTTTT
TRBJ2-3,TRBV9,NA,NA,CASSVERSDTDTQYF,TGTGCCAGCAGCGTAGAACGGAGTGACACAGATACGCAGTATTTT
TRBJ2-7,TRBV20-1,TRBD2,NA,CSATGTSTYYEQYF,TGCAGTGCGACCGGGACTAGCACTTACTACGAGCAGTACTTC
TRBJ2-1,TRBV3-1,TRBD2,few,CASSLGASGRANEQFF,TGTGCCAGCAGCCTCGGGGCGAGCGGGAGGGCAAATGAGCAGTTCTTC
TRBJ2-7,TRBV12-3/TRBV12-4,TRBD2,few,CASSPGLAGIYEQYF,TGTGCCAGCAGCCCCGGACTAGCGGGAATCTACGAGCAGTACTTC
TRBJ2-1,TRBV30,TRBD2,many,CAWNSGHEQFF,TGTGCCTGGAATAGCGGGCATGAGCAGTTCTTC
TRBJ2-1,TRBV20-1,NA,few,CSAPLDTGGEQFF,TGCAGTGCCCCGCTAGATACAGGAGGTGAGCAGTTCTTC
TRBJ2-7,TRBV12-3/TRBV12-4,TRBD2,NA,CASKNRDYYEQYF,TGTGCCAGCAAGAACCGGGACTACTACGAGCAGTACTTC